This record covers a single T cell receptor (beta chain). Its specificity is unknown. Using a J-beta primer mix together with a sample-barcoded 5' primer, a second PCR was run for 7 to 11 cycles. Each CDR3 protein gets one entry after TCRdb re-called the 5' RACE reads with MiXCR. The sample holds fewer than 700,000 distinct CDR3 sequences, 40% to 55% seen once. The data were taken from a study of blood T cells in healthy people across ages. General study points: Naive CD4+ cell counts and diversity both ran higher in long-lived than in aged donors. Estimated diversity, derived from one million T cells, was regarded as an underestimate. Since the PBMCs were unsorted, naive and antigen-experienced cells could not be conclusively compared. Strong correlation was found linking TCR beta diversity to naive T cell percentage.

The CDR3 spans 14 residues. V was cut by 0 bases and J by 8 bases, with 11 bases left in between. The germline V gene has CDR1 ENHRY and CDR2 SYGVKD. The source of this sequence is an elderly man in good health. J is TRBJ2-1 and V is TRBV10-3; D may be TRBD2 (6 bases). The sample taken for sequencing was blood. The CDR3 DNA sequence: TGTGCCATCAGTGAGTCGGCGGGGACCGATGAGCAGTTCTTC. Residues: CAISESAGTDEQFF.